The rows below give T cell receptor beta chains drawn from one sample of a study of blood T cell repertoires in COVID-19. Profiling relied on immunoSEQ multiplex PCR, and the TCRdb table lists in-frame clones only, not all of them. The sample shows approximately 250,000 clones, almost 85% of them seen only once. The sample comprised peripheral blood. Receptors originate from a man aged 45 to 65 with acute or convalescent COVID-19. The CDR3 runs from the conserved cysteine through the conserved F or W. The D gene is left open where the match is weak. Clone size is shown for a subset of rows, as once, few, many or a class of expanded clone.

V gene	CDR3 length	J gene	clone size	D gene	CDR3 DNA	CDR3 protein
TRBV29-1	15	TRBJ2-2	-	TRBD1	TGCAGCGTTGAATTTGGACAGGGGGTTGACGGGGAGCTGTTTTTT	CSVEFGQGVDGELFF
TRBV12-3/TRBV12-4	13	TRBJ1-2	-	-	TGTGCCAGCAGTTTAGACGGTCGGGAGGGCTACACCTTC	CASSLDGREGYTF
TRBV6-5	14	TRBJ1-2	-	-	TGTGCCAGCAGTTACTCGGCGGGGAACTATGGCTACACCTTC	CASSYSAGNYGYTF
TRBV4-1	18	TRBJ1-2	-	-	TGCGCCAGCAGCCAAGAATTCCCAACGGCAGGGGTGGTGTATGGCTACACCTTC	CASSQEFPTAGVVYGYTF
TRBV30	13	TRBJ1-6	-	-	TGTGCCTGGAGTCTGTACACCACTTCACCCCTCCACTTT	CAWSLYTTSPLHF
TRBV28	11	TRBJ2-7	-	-	TGTGCCAGCAGTTCCTACTACGAGCAGTACTTC	CASSSYYEQYF
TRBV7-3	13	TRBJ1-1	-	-	TGTGCCAGCAGCTTTACAGCGACAGGACAAGCTTTCTTT	CASSFTATGQAFF
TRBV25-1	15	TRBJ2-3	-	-	TGTGCCAGCAGTGACGCAAGCGGGAGCACAGATACGCAGTATTTT	CASSDASGSTDTQYF
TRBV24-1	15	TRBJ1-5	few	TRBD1	TGTGCCACCAGTGATTCTACAGGGGGCTGGCAGCCCCAGCATTTT	CATSDSTGGWQPQHF
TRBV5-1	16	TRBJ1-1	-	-	TGCGCCAGCAGCTTTGAGGCACAAAGTTACGGCACTGAAGCTTTCTTT	CASSFEAQSYGTEAFF
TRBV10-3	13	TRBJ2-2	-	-	TGTGCCATCAGGGCGGGGCCCGGCGGGGAGCTGTTTTTT	CAIRAGPGGELFF
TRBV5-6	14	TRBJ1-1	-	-	TGTGCCAGCAGCCCCGCCGGGGGGGACACTGAAGCTTTCTTT	CASSPAGGDTEAFF
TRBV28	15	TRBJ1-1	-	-	TGTGCCAGCAGAAATACCGGGGTAGTGAACACTGAAGCTTTCTTT	CASRNTGVVNTEAFF
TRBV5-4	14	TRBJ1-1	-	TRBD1	TGTGCCAGCAGCTTCACAGGGGCGAACACTGAAGCTTTCTTT	CASSFTGANTEAFF
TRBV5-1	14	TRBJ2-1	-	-	TGCGCCAGCAGCTTGGGGGACTCTTGGAATGAGCAGTTCTTC	CASSLGDSWNEQFF
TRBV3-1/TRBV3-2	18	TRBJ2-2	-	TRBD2	TGTGCCAGCAGCCAAGAAAGAGAAGCGGGGGCGAACACCGGGGAGCTGTTTTTT	CASSQEREAGANTGELFF
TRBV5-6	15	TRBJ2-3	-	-	TGTGCCAGCAGCTGGGACACGGAAAGCACAGATACGCAGTATTTT	CASSWDTESTDTQYF
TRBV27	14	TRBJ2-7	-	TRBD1	TGTGCCAGCAGTACAGGGACAGGTGGCTACGAGCAGTACTTC	CASSTGTGGYEQYF
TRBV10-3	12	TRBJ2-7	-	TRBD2	TGTGCGACTAGCGGTTCTCGCTACGAGCAGTACTTC	CATSGSRYEQYF
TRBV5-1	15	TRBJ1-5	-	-	TGCGCCAGCAGCTTGGTAGGTGGCGGGGGTCAGCCCCAGCATTTT	CASSLVGGGGQPQHF
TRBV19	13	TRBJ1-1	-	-	TGTGCCAGTAGTATAAATTTCAGGGATGAAGCTTTCTTT	CASSINFRDEAFF
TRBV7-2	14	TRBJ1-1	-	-	TGTGCCAGCAGGCATAACAGGGAGGGCACTGAAGCTTTCTTT	CASRHNREGTEAFF
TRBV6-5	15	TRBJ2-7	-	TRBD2	TGTGCCAGCAGTCGGACTAGCGGGAGATCCTACGAGCAGTACTTC	CASSRTSGRSYEQYF
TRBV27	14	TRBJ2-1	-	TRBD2	TGTGCCAGCAGTCGAGCGGGAGCGGGAAATGAGCAGTTCTTC	CASSRAGAGNEQFF
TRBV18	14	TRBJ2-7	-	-	TGTGCCAGCTCACCACAGGGGGATTCTCGAGAGCAGTACTTC	CASSPQGDSREQYF
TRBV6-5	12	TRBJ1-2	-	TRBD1	TGTGCCAGCAAAGAAACAGGGGATGGCTACACCTTC	CASKETGDGYTF
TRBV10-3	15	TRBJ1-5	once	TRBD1	TGTGCCATCAGTGATGCAGGACAGGGTGGTCAGCCCCAGCATTTT	CAISDAGQGGQPQHF
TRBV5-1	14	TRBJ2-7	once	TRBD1	TGCGCCAGCAGCAGGACAGGGGACTCCTACGAGCAGTACTTC	CASSRTGDSYEQYF
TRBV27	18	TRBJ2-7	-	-	TGTGCCAGCAGTTTAAGGTGGAGGGGCGCGGATTACTCCTACGAGCAGTACTTC	CASSLRWRGADYSYEQYF